This TCR beta chain is from a study of Graves' ophthalmopathy and Graves' hyperthyroidism. The study, taken as a whole, reports: For predicting ophthalmopathy progression, the model had nearly 71% sensitivity and roughly 76% specificity.

Amplified TCR beta CDR3 regions were obtained using RNA transcripts as template. First-round RT-PCR employed HTBI primers, with a second-round multiplex PCR after it. TCRdb analysed the multiplex PCR reads with MiXCR anew, one entry per CDR3 protein. The data contain 200,000 to 300,000 distinct CDR3 sequences, 45% of them seen just once; the ten biggest clones take up roughly half. This clonotype was seen only once. Its antigen is not known. All donors with ophthalmopathy were recorded as having moderate-to-severe activity, CAS ≥3, NOSPECS ≥4 and a duration under 3 months. The diagnosis was founded upon clinical symptoms, serum thyroxine, TRAb, thyroid ultrasound and orbital computed tomography. A volume of around 10 ml of fresh peripheral blood supplied the PBMCs. The receptor was isolated from an adult man with Graves' ophthalmopathy. Sequenced material: peripheral blood.

This CDR3 is CASNQGNYEQYF. CDR3 sequence (DNA): TGTGCCAGTAATCAGGGCAACTACGAGCAGTACTTC. The chain recombines TRBV19 with TRBJ2-7; maybe TRBD1 (5 bases). The CDR3 contains 12 residues. Trimming pared 7 bases from V and 3 bases from J, leaving 10 bases between. Looked up from germline, CDR1 is LNHDA and CDR2 is SQIVND (reference sequence).